The rows below give T cell receptor beta chains drawn from one sample of a study of T cell responses to AZD1222 COVID-19 vaccine. Some clones are missing from TCRdb's copy, which holds only in-frame ones; the method was immunoSEQ multiplex PCR. The sample yields 250,000 to 300,000 clones, 90% to 95% seen once. This sample comprised peripheral blood, obtained 28 days after the second AZD1222 dose. The receptors were gathered from an adult who received the AZD1222 COVID-19 vaccine. The CDR3 runs from the conserved cysteine through the conserved F or W. Each record gives: CDR3 length, J gene, D gene, clone size, V gene, CDR3 protein, CDR3 DNA. A D gene is named only where the DNA matches it firmly. Rows may omit the clone size; those that give it use once, few, many or a size class.

>15|TRBJ1-2|NA|NA|TRBV6-5
CASSLVSGRYSGYTF
TGTGCCAGCAGTTTAGTGTCCGGACGGTACAGTGGCTACACCTTC
>21|TRBJ2-1|TRBD1|NA|TRBV19
CASSIWSRTGGSRLPNNEQFF
TGTGCCAGTAGTATCTGGAGTCGAACAGGGGGCAGCAGACTCCCTAACAATGAGCAGTTCTTC
>14|TRBJ2-7|TRBD1|NA|TRBV27
CASRGRTGAYEQYF
TGTGCCAGCAGGGGAAGGACAGGGGCCTACGAGCAGTACTTC
>17|TRBJ2-5|TRBD1|few|TRBV9
CASSVGGSGGRQETQYF
TGTGCCAGCAGCGTAGGGGGGTCAGGGGGAAGGCAAGAGACCCAGTACTTC
>16|TRBJ2-7|TRBD2|NA|TRBV9
CASSLGLGSSPYEQYF
TGTGCCAGCAGCCTAGGACTAGGATCCTCCCCCTACGAGCAGTACTTC
>14|TRBJ1-1|NA|NA|TRBV9
CASSVKTTGTEAFF
TGTGCCAGCAGCGTAAAGACGACGGGGACTGAAGCTTTCTTT
>18|TRBJ2-6|NA|NA|TRBV9
CASSASWTGRSGANVLTF
TGTGCCAGCAGCGCGTCCTGGACGGGACGTTCTGGGGCCAACGTCCTGACTTTC
>14|TRBJ2-7|NA|NA|TRBV27
CASSRIARSYEQYF
TGTGCCAGCAGCCGGATAGCGAGATCCTACGAGCAGTACTTC
>17|TRBJ2-7|TRBD1|NA|TRBV30
CAWSGGQGDIGYYEQYF
TGTGCCTGGAGTGGGGGACAGGGAGATATAGGTTACTACGAGCAGTACTTC
>19|TRBJ2-1|TRBD2|few|TRBV4-1
CASSQDLGTSGRRGNEQFF
TGCGCCAGCAGCCAAGATCTGGGAACTAGCGGGAGGCGTGGGAATGAGCAGTTCTTC
>14|TRBJ2-7|NA|NA|TRBV9
CASSISRWGYEQYF
TGTGCCAGCAGCATATCCCGGTGGGGCTACGAGCAGTACTTC
>14|TRBJ2-1|TRBD2|NA|TRBV6-5
CASRGLAGRREQFF
TGTGCCAGCCGGGGACTAGCGGGAAGGAGAGAGCAGTTCTTC
>15|TRBJ2-7|NA|NA|TRBV11-2
CASSALTGTHLEQYF
TGTGCCAGCAGCGCCCTGACCGGGACTCACCTGGAGCAGTACTTC
>13|TRBJ1-2|NA|NA|TRBV6-6
CASSQGYTYGYTF
TGTGCCAGCAGTCAGGGGTACACTTACGGCTACACCTTC
>14|TRBJ2-2|TRBD1|NA|TRBV4-2
CASRRGGGTGELFF
TGTGCCAGCAGGCGAGGGGGCGGCACCGGGGAGCTGTTTTTT
>12|TRBJ2-7|TRBD2|NA|TRBV28
CATQGRGGEQYF
TGTGCCACCCAGGGGCGCGGGGGGGAGCAGTACTTC
>14|TRBJ2-2|NA|few|TRBV6-4
CASSDSQDTGELFF
TGTGCCAGCAGTGACTCCCAAGACACCGGGGAGCTGTTTTTT
>12|TRBJ1-1|NA|once|TRBV20-1
CSASFDGTEAFF
TGCAGTGCTAGTTTTGACGGCACTGAAGCTTTCTTT
>15|TRBJ2-4|NA|NA|TRBV28
CASRIAGAGLHIQYF
TGTGCCAGCAGGATCGCCGGGGCAGGGCTTCACATTCAGTACTTC
>15|TRBJ1-1|TRBD1|NA|TRBV10-3
CASGTGGRRDTEAFF
TGTGCCAGCGGGACAGGGGGTCGGAGGGACACTGAAGCTTTCTTT
>14|TRBJ1-5|NA|NA|TRBV7-6
CASSLRELGQPQHF
TGTGCCAGCAGCTTAAGGGAGCTAGGTCAGCCCCAGCATTTT
>15|TRBJ1-2|TRBD1|once|TRBV5-4
CASSPWTGLNYGYTF
TGTGCCAGCAGCCCCTGGACAGGCCTTAACTATGGCTACACCTTC
>16|TRBJ2-7|TRBD2|NA|TRBV4-2
CASSQQLAGSSYEQYF
TGTGCCAGCAGCCAGCAACTAGCGGGAAGCTCCTACGAGCAGTACTTC
>14|TRBJ2-3|NA|NA|TRBV2
CASSDSPAGDTQYF
TGTGCCAGCAGTGATTCGCCAGCGGGAGATACGCAGTATTTT
>16|TRBJ1-2|TRBD1|NA|TRBV4-1
CASSQATGSANYGYTF
TGCGCCAGCAGCCAAGCGACAGGGAGCGCAAACTATGGCTACACCTTC
>14|TRBJ1-6|NA|NA|TRBV6-2/TRBV6-3
CASSLNRDSSPLHF
TGTGCCAGCAGTCTTAACCGGGACTCATCACCCCTCCACTTT
>13|TRBJ2-2|NA|NA|TRBV7-3
CASSYSLTGELFF
TGTGCCAGCAGCTATTCCTTGACCGGGGAGCTGTTTTTT
>16|TRBJ1-1|NA|NA|TRBV5-1
CASSYGTTVMNTEAFF
TGCGCCAGCAGCTACGGGACGACAGTTATGAACACTGAAGCTTTCTTT
>14|TRBJ2-2|NA|NA|TRBV7-9
CASSLDSNTGELFF
TGTGCCAGCAGCTTAGACAGTAACACCGGGGAGCTGTTTTTT
>14|TRBJ1-1|NA|NA|TRBV9
CASSVEDSILGAFF
TGTGCCAGCAGCGTAGAGGACAGCATCCTGGGAGCTTTCTTT
>12|TRBJ1-6|NA|NA|TRBV5-4
CASSLDNSPLHF
TGTGCCAGCAGCTTGGATAATTCACCCCTCCACTTT
>14|TRBJ2-2|NA|once|TRBV11-2
CASSPFLNTGELFF
TGTGCCAGCAGCCCCTTTTTGAACACCGGGGAGCTGTTTTTT
>14|TRBJ2-1|TRBD2|NA|TRBV2
CASLPSGGYNEQFF
TGTGCCAGTCTCCCGTCGGGGGGCTACAATGAGCAGTTCTTC
>12|TRBJ2-4|NA|NA|TRBV2
CASSETVNIQYF
TGTGCCAGCAGTGAAACGGTAAACATTCAGTACTTC
>13|TRBJ2-5|TRBD2|NA|TRBV7-2
CASSFEAGRTQYF
TGTGCCAGCAGCTTTGAAGCGGGAAGGACCCAGTACTTC
>13|TRBJ2-1|NA|NA|TRBV3-1/TRBV3-2
CASSPKSLNEQFF
TGTGCCAGCAGCCCAAAATCCCTCAATGAGCAGTTCTTC
>13|TRBJ1-1|NA|NA|TRBV3-1/TRBV3-2
CASSLRGNTEAFF
TGTGCCAGCTCTCTCCGAGGGAACACTGAAGCTTTCTTT
>16|TRBJ1-1|NA|NA|TRBV7-8
CASSPAGGNMNTEAFF
TGTGCCAGCAGCCCAGCGGGGGGTAACATGAACACTGAAGCTTTCTTT
>14|TRBJ2-1|TRBD2|NA|TRBV10-3
CASSGTSGSSEQFF
TGTGCCAGCAGTGGGACTAGCGGGAGCAGTGAGCAGTTCTTC
>13|TRBJ2-7|NA|NA|TRBV24-1
CATSDASSYEQYF
TGTGCCACCAGTGACGCAAGCTCCTACGAGCAGTACTTC
>14|TRBJ1-2|NA|NA|TRBV7-2
CASSFRRAPSAYTF
TGTGCCAGCAGCTTTCGGAGGGCCCCGAGCGCCTACACCTTC
>13|TRBJ2-3|TRBD2|NA|TRBV11-2
CASSLDPSSGQYF
TGTGCCAGCAGCTTAGATCCCTCTAGCGGACAGTATTTT
>14|TRBJ1-5|NA|once|TRBV28
CASSFGGSNQPQHF
TGTGCCAGCAGTTTCGGCGGTAGCAATCAGCCCCAGCATTTT
>13|TRBJ1-1|NA|once|TRBV28
CASSHDSYTEAFF
TGTGCCAGCAGCCACGACAGTTACACTGAAGCTTTCTTT
>15|TRBJ2-1|TRBD2|NA|TRBV7-9
CASGNSGGSYNEQFF
TGTGCCAGCGGAAATAGCGGGGGGTCCTACAATGAGCAGTTCTTC
>14|TRBJ1-2|NA|NA|TRBV2
CASGQDTSLGGYTF
TGTGCCAGCGGCCAGGACACGAGTCTGGGTGGCTACACCTTC
>15|TRBJ1-6|NA|NA|TRBV27
CASSLEWGHNSPLHF
TGTGCCAGCAGTTTAGAGTGGGGCCACAATTCACCCCTCCACTTT
>11|TRBJ2-7|NA|NA|TRBV28
CASSPKYEQYF
TGTGCCAGCAGTCCCAAATACGAGCAGTACTTC
>11|TRBJ1-2|NA|NA|TRBV11-2
CASSSANGYTF
TGTGCCAGCAGCTCCGCGAATGGCTACACCTTC
>13|TRBJ1-2|NA|NA|TRBV14
CASSPTAPYGYTF
TGTGCCAGCAGCCCTACAGCGCCCTATGGCTACACCTTC
>12|TRBJ1-3|NA|NA|TRBV30
CAQRGSGNTIYF
TGTGCCCAGAGGGGCTCTGGAAACACCATATATTTT
>15|TRBJ1-6|NA|NA|TRBV28
CASSPPWQGNSPLHF
TGTGCCAGCAGTCCACCTTGGCAGGGCAATTCACCCCTCCACTTT
>15|TRBJ1-3|NA|NA|TRBV5-4
CASSLDSRSGNTIYF
TGTGCCAGCAGCTTGGACAGCCGCTCTGGAAACACCATATATTTT
>16|TRBJ1-2|NA|NA|TRBV7-3
CASSLIGPADFYGYTF
TGTGCCAGCAGCTTAATCGGGCCGGCCGACTTCTATGGCTACACCTTC
>15|TRBJ2-3|NA|NA|TRBV7-9
CASSNIPLDRDTQYF
TGTGCCAGCAGCAACATCCCACTGGACCGGGATACGCAGTATTTT
>12|TRBJ1-1|NA|NA|TRBV28
CASTPGGGIAFF
TGTGCCAGCACCCCGGGGGGAGGGATAGCTTTCTTT
>15|TRBJ2-3|NA|NA|TRBV6-6
CASSYSIGGTDTQYF
TGTGCCAGCAGTTACTCGATCGGGGGCACAGATACGCAGTATTTT
>11|TRBJ2-1|NA|NA|TRBV20-1
CSASASNEQFF
TGCAGTGCTAGTGCGAGCAATGAGCAGTTCTTC